The 10 T cell receptor beta chains below come from one sample, sequenced in a study of blood T cell repertoires in COVID-19. Libraries were prepared by immunoSEQ multiplex PCR; TCRdb keeps only in-frame clonotypes and omits some of them. The profile shows about 74,000 clones, 70% to 90% of them singletons. The sequenced material came from peripheral blood. The receptors were gathered from a man in his 70s with acute or convalescent COVID-19.

V and J are TRBV6-5 and TRBJ2-2; 9 bases align to TRBD2. Trimming cost V 5 bases and J 4 bases; bases outside gene matches: 5. The CDR3 contains 15 residues. CDR1 and CDR2 from the germline V gene are MNHEY and SVGAGI. This chain's CDR3 is CASSPSGRSTGELFF. The CDR3 DNA sequence: TGTGCCAGCAGTCCCAGCGGGAGGAGCACCGGGGAGCTGTTTTTT.

The V and J genes are TRBV7-2 and TRBJ1-6; tentatively, D is TRBD1 (6 bases). This CDR3 has 15 residues. Looked up from germline, CDR1 is SGHTA and CDR2 is FQGNSA. V was cut by 3 bases and J by 5 bases, with 11 bases left in between. The CDR3 is CASSLTGSDNSPLHF. The CDR3 coding sequence is TGTGCCAGCAGCTTGACAGGCAGCGATAATTCACCCCTCCACTTT.

The CDR3 is CASTGRVNSPLHF. The CDR3 bases are TGTGCCAGTACGGGCAGGGTAAATTCACCCCTCCACTTT. The V call is TRBV19, the J call TRBJ1-6; tentatively, D is TRBD1 (5 bases). The CDR3 is 13 amino acids. Germline loops: CDR1 LNHDA, CDR2 SQIVND (reference sequence). Deletions cut 7 bases from V and 7 bases from J, with 11 bases between.

The chain links TRBV15 to TRBJ2-3; TRBD2 might be the D (5 bases). Germline V gene data show CDR1 as LNHNV and CDR2 as YYDKDF (reference sequence). The CDR3 has 14 residues. Trimming pared 0 bases from V and 7 bases from J, leaving 11 bases between. The CDR3 DNA reads TGTGCCACCAGCAGAGACGCCTCGGGAAATACGCAGTATTTT. Its protein is CATSRDASGNTQYF.

The chain recombines TRBV24-1 with TRBJ1-2; D uncertain. The CDR3 length is 14 residues. Germline CDR1 KGHDR, CDR2 SFDVKD. V lost 5 bases to trimming and J lost 2 bases, with 11 bases between them. The CDR3 loop reads CATSGAVSNYGYTF. The CDR3 region has the DNA TGTGCCACCAGTGGGGCAGTCTCCAACTATGGCTACACCTTC.

The chain joins TRBV5-1 to TRBJ2-7; 11 nucleotides agree with TRBD1. Germline lookup yields CDR1 SGHRS and CDR2 YFSETQ. The ends lost 4 bases at V and 3 bases at J; junction bases unmatched: 6. The CDR3 runs 15 residues. The CDR3 DNA sequence: TGCGCCAGCAGCCTGGGACAGGGGGTCCTCTACGAGCAGTACTTC. Amino acid sequence: CASSLGQGVLYEQYF.

V usage is TRBV19 and J usage is TRBJ2-2, with 9 bases that match TRBD1. The V segment lost 6 bases and the J segment 0 bases; nucleotides outside the gene matches: 5. The CDR3 extends over 16 amino acids. The V gene's germline CDR1 is LNHDA and CDR2 SQIVND (reference sequence). This CDR3 is CASRVRQGANTGELFF. CDR3 nucleotide sequence: TGTGCCAGTAGGGTCCGACAGGGGGCGAACACCGGGGAGCTGTTTTTT.

The rearrangement joins TRBV6-1 to TRBJ1-1, with D hard to call. There are 14 residues in the CDR3. Trimming cost V 1 base and J 5 bases, with 11 bases left between them. The germline V gene has CDR1 MNHNS and CDR2 SASEGT. In nucleotides, the CDR3 is TGTGCCAGCAGTGAAGACGCAGGTCGTACTGAAGCTTTCTTT. It codes for CASSEDAGRTEAFF.

V and J are TRBV18 and TRBJ2-1; D unresolved. Germline-derived CDR1 and CDR2 are KGHSH and LQKENI. Deletions cut 6 bases from V and 0 bases from J, with 6 bases between. The CDR3 covers 13 residues. The CDR3 spells CASSPSSYNEQFF. CDR3 DNA: TGTGCCAGCTCTCCGAGCTCCTACAATGAGCAGTTCTTC.

The chain uses TRBV5-1 and TRBJ2-7, with TRBD2 identical over 9 bases. Germline assignment: CDR1 SGHRS and CDR2 YFSETQ. Trimming took 0 bases from V and 7 from J; bases not matched to a gene: 11. The CDR3 totals 16 residues. CDR3 coding DNA: TGCGCCAGCAGCTTGGATGGAGCGGGAGGCCCAATTGAGCAGTACTTC. This encodes CASSLDGAGGPIEQYF.